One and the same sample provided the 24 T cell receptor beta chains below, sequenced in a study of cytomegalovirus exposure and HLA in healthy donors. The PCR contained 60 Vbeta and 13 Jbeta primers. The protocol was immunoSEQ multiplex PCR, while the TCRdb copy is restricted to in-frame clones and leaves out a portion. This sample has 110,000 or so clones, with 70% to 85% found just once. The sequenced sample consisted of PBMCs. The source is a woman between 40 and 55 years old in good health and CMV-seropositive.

This CDR3 reads CASSYGGQGGGYTF. CDR3 nucleotides: TGTGCCAGCAGTTACGGTGGACAGGGCGGAGGCTACACCTTC. The chain is built from TRBV6-6 and TRBJ1-2; the match to TRBD1 covers 8 bases. The V segment lost 2 bases and the J segment 8 bases; nucleotides outside the gene matches: 7. The CDR3 has 14 residues. The V gene's germline CDR1 is MNHNY and CDR2 SVGAGI (reference sequence).

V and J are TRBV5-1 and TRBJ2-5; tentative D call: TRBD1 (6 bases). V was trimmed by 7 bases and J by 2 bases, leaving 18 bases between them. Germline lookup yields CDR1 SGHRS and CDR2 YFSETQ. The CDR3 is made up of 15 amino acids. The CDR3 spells CASRLGGSGQETQYF. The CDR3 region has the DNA TGCGCCAGCCGCCTAGGGGGAAGTGGGCAAGAGACCCAGTACTTC.

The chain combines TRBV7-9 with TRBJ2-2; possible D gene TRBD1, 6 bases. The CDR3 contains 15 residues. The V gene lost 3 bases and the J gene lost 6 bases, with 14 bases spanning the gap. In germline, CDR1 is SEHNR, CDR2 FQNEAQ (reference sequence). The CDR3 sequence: CASSFPNRAPGELFF. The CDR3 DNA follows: TGTGCCAGCAGCTTCCCGAACAGGGCGCCCGGGGAGCTGTTTTTT.

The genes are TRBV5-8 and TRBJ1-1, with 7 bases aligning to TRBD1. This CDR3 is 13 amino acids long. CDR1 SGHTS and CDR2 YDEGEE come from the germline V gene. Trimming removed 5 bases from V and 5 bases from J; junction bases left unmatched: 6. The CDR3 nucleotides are TGTGCCAGCAGGTACGACAGGGTGACTGAAGCTTTCTTT. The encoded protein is CASRYDRVTEAFF.

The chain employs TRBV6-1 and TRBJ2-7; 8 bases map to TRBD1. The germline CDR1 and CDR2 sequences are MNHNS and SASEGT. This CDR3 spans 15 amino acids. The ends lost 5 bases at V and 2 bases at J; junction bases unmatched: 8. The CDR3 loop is CASSPSGQGAYEQYF. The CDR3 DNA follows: TGTGCCAGCAGTCCCTCCGGACAGGGAGCCTACGAGCAGTACTTC.

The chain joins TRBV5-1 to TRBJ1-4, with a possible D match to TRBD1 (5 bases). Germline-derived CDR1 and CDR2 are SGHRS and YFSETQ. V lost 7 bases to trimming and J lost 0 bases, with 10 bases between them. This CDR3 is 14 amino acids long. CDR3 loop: CASAPRATNEKLFF. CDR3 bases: TGCGCCAGCGCCCCCAGGGCAACTAATGAAAAACTGTTTTTT. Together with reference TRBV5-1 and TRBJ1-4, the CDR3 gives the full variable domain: KAGVTQTPRYLIKTRGQQVTLSCSPISGHRSVSWYQQTPGQGLQFLFEYFSETQRNKGNFPGRFSGRQFSNSRSEMNVSTLELGDSALYLCASAPRATNEKLFFGSGTQLSVL.

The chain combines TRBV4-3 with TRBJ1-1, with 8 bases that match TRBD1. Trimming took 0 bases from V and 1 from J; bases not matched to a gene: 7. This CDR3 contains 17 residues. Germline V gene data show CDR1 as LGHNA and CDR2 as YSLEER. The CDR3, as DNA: TGCGCCAGCAGCCAAGATTTGGCAGGGGGCAGGAACACTGAAGCTTTCTTT. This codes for CASSQDLAGGRNTEAFF.

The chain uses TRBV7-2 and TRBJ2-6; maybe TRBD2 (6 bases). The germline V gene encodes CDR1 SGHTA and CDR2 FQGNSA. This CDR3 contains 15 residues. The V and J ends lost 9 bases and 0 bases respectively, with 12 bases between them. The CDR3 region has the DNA TGTGCCAGGTCCTTGGGGGGCTCTGGGGCCAACGTCCTGACTTTC. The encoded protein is CARSLGGSGANVLTF.

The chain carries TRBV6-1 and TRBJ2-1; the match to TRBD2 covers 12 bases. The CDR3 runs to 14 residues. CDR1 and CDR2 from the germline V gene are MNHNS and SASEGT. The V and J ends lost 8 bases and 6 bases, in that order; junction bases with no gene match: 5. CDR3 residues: CASQLAGGRNEQFF. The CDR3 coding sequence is TGTGCCAGCCAACTAGCGGGAGGCCGCAATGAGCAGTTCTTC.

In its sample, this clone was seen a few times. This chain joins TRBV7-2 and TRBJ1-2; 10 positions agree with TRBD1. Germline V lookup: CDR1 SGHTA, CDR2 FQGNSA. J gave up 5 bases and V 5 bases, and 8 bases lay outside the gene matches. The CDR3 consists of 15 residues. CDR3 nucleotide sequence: TGTGCCAGCAGCCCCAGGACAGGGGGGCGGTATGGCTACACCTTC. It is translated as CASSPRTGGRYGYTF.

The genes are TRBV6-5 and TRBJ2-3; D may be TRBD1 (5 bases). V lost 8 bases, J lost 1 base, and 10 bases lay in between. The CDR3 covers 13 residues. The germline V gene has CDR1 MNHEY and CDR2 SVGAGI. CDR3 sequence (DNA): TGTGCCAGCTTCCAAGGGGGCACAGATACGCAGTATTTT. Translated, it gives CASFQGGTDTQYF.

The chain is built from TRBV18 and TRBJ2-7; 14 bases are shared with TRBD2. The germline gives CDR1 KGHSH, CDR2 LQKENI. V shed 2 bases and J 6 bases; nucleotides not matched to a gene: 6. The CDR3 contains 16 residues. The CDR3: CASSPATSGRALEQYF. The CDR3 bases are TGTGCCAGCTCACCAGCGACTAGCGGGAGGGCCCTCGAGCAGTACTTC.

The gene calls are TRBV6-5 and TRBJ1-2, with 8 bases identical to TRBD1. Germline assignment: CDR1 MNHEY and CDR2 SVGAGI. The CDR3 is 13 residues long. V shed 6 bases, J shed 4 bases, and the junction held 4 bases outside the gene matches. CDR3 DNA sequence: TGTGCCAGCAGGCGCGGGACAGGCTATGGCTACACCTTC. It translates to CASRRGTGYGYTF.

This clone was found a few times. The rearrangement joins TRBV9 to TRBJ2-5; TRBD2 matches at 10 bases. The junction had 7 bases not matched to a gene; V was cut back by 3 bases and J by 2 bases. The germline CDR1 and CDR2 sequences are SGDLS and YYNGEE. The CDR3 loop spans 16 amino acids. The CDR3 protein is CASSGGQLAGQETQYF. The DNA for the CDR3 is TGTGCCAGCAGCGGGGGCCAACTAGCGGGGCAAGAGACCCAGTACTTC.

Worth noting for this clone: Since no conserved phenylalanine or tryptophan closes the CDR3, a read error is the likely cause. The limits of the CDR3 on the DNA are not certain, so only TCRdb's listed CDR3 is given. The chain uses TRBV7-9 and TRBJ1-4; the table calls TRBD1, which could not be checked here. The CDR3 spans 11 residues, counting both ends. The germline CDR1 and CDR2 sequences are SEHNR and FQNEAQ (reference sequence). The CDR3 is CASSLTGQRWS.

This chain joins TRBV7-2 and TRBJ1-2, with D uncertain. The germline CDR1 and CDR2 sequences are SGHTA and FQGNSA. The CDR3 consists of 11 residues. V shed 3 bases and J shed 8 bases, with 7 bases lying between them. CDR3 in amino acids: CASSLARGYTF. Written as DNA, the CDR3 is TGTGCCAGCAGCTTGGCTAGGGGCTACACCTTC.

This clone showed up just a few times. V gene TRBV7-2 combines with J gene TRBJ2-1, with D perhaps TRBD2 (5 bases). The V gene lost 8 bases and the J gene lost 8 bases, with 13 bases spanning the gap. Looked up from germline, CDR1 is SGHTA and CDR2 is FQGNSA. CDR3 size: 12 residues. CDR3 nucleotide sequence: TGTGCCAGCGCCACTGGCGGGCATGAGCAGTTCTTC. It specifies CASATGGHEQFF.

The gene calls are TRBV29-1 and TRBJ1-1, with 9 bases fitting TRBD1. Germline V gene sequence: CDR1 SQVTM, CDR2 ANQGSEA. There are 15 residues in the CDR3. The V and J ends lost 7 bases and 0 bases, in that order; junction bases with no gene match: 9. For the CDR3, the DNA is TGCAGCGCGGGGGGAAGGACAGGGGTGAACACTGAAGCTTTCTTT. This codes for CSAGGRTGVNTEAFF.

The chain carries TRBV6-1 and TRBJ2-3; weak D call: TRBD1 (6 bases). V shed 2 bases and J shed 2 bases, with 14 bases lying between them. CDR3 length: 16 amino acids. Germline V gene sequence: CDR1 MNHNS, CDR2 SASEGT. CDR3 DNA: TGTGCCAGCAGTGAATGGGGGCCGAAACCCACAGATACGCAGTATTTT. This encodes CASSEWGPKPTDTQYF.

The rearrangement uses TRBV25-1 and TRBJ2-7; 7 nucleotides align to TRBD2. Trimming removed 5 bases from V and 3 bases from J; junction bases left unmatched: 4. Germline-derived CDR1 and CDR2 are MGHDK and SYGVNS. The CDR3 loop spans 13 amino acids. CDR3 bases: TGTGCCAGCAGTACTACGGGAGGCTACGAGCAGTACTTC. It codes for CASSTTGGYEQYF.

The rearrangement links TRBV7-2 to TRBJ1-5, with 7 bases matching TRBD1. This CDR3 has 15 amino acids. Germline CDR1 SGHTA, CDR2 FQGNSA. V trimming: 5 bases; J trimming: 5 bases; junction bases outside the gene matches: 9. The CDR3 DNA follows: TGTGCCAGCAGCGACACCCGGGACAGACATCAGCCCCAGCATTTT. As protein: CASSDTRDRHQPQHF.

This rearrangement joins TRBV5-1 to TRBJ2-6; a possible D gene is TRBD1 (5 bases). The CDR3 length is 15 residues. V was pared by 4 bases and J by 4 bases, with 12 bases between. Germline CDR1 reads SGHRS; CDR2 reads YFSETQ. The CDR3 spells CASSTGRTGANVLTF. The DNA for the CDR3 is TGCGCCAGCAGCACCGGGCGGACAGGGGCCAACGTCCTGACTTTC.

The CDR3: CASSPDITYEQYF. The DNA of the CDR3 is TGCGCCAGCAGCCCGGACATCACCTACGAGCAGTACTTC. The V and J genes are TRBV5-1 and TRBJ2-7; TRBD1 is a possible D gene (5 bases). This CDR3 contains 13 residues. The V gene's germline CDR1 is SGHRS and CDR2 YFSETQ. V was cut by 4 bases and J by 2 bases, with 10 bases left in between.

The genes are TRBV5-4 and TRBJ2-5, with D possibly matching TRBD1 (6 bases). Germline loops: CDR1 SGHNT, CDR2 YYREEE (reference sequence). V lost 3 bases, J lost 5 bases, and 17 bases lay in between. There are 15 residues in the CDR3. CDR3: CASSWNLQGEETQYF. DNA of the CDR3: TGTGCCAGCAGCTGGAATCTACAGGGAGAGGAGACCCAGTACTTC.